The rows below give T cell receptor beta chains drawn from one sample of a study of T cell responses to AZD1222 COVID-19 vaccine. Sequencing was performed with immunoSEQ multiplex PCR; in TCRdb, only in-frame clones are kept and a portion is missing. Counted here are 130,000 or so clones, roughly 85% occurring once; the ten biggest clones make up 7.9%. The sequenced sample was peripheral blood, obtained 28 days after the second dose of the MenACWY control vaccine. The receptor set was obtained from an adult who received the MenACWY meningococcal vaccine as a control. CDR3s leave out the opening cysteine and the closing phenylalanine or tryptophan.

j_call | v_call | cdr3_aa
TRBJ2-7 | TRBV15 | ATSRNLGSGTEQY
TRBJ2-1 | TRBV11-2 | ASSLWGMYNEQF
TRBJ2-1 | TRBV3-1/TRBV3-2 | ASSNMTSGRRNEQF
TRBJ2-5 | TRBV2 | ASSDRSQETQY
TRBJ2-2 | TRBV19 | ASSITTGDHTGELF
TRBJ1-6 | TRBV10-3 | AIRRTGEVSPLH
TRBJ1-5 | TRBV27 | ASSLSGGFQPQH
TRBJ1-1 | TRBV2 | ASRGLTGSNTEAF
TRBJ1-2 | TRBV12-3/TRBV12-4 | ASSPAENYGYT
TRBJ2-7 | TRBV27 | ASSLGGQGYYEQY
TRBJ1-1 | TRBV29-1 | SGEGGSGVAF
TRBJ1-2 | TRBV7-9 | ASSLAMGREGGYT